This record concerns one TCR beta chain sequence. Its antigen is undetermined. This sample was included in a study of cytomegalovirus exposure and HLA in healthy donors. Background on the study: From roughly 180 million T cells, an earlier analysis saw 120 million or so unique TCR beta sequences. General study results and limits: Earlier analysis looked at TCR beta V segments, and most were productive about 90% or about 30% of the time.

V trimming: 4 bases; J trimming: 4 bases; junction bases outside the gene matches: 4. The CDR3 sequence is 15 residues long. CDR1 and CDR2 from the germline V gene are SGHNT and YYREEE (reference sequence). Primers for the PCR totalled 60 Vbeta and 13 Jbeta. TCRdb's copy holds only in-frame clones and misses some; the assay was immunoSEQ multiplex PCR. The table lists about 130,000 clones, around 72% of them singletons, with around 1.9% in the top ten. The sequencing input was PBMCs. The gene calls are TRBV5-4 and TRBJ2-6; 8 bases line up with TRBD2. This TCR came from a woman in her forties in good health and CMV-seronegative. CDR3 in amino acids: CASSAGGLGANVLTF. The CDR3 bases are TGTGCCAGCAGCGCGGGGGGACTCGGGGCCAACGTCCTGACTTTC.